The 21 T cell receptor beta chains below come from one sample, sequenced in a study of blood T cell repertoires in COVID-19. The table came from immunoSEQ multiplex PCR; TCRdb's copy has only in-frame clones and leaves some out. The data hold 200,000 to 250,000 clones, with 82% observed a single time. Sequencing used peripheral blood. The receptors here all came from a woman aged 70-85 years with COVID-19, enrolled during active disease.

This clone was found once. V is TRBV24-1 and J is TRBJ2-1; 15 bases agree with TRBD2. This CDR3 is 18 amino acids long. Germline V gene data show CDR1 as KGHDR and CDR2 as SFDVKD. J lost 4 bases, V lost 9 bases, and 12 bases had no gene match. CDR3 loop: CATAGLAGGLMGYNEQFF. Here the CDR3 DNA reads TGTGCCACCGCGGGACTAGCGGGAGGACTGATGGGTTACAATGAGCAGTTCTTC.

J is TRBJ1-2 and V is TRBV28; a weak D match, TRBD1 (6 bases). Between the trimmed V and J ends, which lost 3 bases and 5 bases, there was a span of 19 bases. Germline lookup yields CDR1 MDHEN and CDR2 SYDVKM. The CDR3 spans 16 residues. Here the CDR3 DNA reads TGTGCCAGCAGTTTTCGGGGGGCGTCTAGGGCATATGGCTACACCTTC. Amino acids: CASSFRGASRAYGYTF.

DNA of the CDR3: TGTGCCAGCAGTATCTCCGTTCGGGGCTACACCTTC. Amino acid sequence: CASSISVRGYTF. This chain connects TRBV28 to TRBJ1-2, with D hard to call. Germline V CDR1 and CDR2: MDHEN, SYDVKM. V was shortened by 5 bases and J by 8 bases, with 12 bases between the two germline ends. The CDR3 is 12 residues long.

This sequence joins TRBV7-2 and TRBJ1-6, with TRBD1 matching over 8 bases. The CDR3 covers 14 residues. J was trimmed by 10 bases and V by 5 bases; bases with no gene match: 7. CDR1 is SGHTA, CDR2 FQGNSA, per germline. CDR3 residues: CASSPRQGNSPLHF. CDR3 DNA: TGTGCCAGCAGCCCCCGACAGGGGAACTCACCCCTCCACTTT.

The CDR3 DNA follows: TGTGCCAGCAGCGTCGGACTAGCGGGAGCCAATGAGCAGTTCTTC. This codes for CASSVGLAGANEQFF. V usage is TRBV9 and J usage is TRBJ2-1, with 13 bases fitting TRBD2. Germline CDR1 reads SGDLS; CDR2 reads YYNGEE. V shed 2 bases and J 6 bases; nucleotides not matched to a gene: 2. CDR3 size: 15 residues.

The genes are TRBV30 and TRBJ1-1; possibly TRBD1 for D (5 bases). Germline CDR1 GTSNPN, CDR2 SVGIG (reference sequence). The CDR3 has 12 amino acids. CDR3 residues: CSMSQGGTEAFF. The CDR3 nucleotides read TGTTCAATGAGTCAGGGAGGCACTGAAGCTTTCTTT.

Note on this clone: An end of the junction differs from the germline gene, which may be a read error. The V gene is TRBV9, the J gene TRBJ1-1; 8 positions agree with TRBD1. Germline CDR1 and CDR2: SGDLS and YYNGEE. The CDR3 spans 15 residues. CDR3 in amino acids: CASSVVGQVNAEAFF. The CDR3 bases are TGTGCCAGCAGCGTAGTGGGACAGGTGAACGCTGAAGCTTTCTTT.

V and J are TRBV28 and TRBJ1-3; 7 bases agree with TRBD1. V was clipped by 8 bases and J by 2 bases; unmatched bases: 9. The CDR3 is 15 residues long. Germline V gene sequence: CDR1 MDHEN, CDR2 SYDVKM. The CDR3: CASLRKTGTGNTIYF. The CDR3 nucleotides read TGTGCCAGCCTAAGGAAGACAGGGACTGGAAACACCATATATTTT. Filled out from reference TRBV28 and TRBJ1-3, the complete variable domain reads DVKVTQSSRYLVKRTGEKVFLECVQDMDHENMFWYRQDPGLGLRLIYFSYDVKMKEKGDIPEGYSVSREKKERFSLILESASTNQTSMYLCASLRKTGTGNTIYFGEGSWLTVV.

The rearrangement joins TRBV7-9 to TRBJ1-5; 10 bases line up with TRBD1. The CDR3 runs 16 residues. The germline V gene has CDR1 SEHNR and CDR2 FQNEAQ (reference sequence). The trim removed 2 bases at V and 3 bases at J, leaving 4 bases unmatched. The CDR3 loop is CASSLSGTGDNQPQHF. The CDR3 bases are TGTGCCAGCAGCTTATCCGGGACAGGGGACAATCAGCCCCAGCATTTT.

The chain has TRBV24-1 and TRBJ2-3; 8 bases align to TRBD1. The CDR3 loop spans 17 amino acids. V lost 4 bases, J lost 4 bases, and 12 bases stayed unmatched. Germline lookup yields CDR1 KGHDR and CDR2 SFDVKD. DNA for the CDR3: TGTGCCACCAGTGACCCCCGGAGACAGGGGAGTGCAGATACGCAGTATTTT. This gives the protein CATSDPRRQGSADTQYF.

This clone was observed a handful of times. The gene calls are TRBV7-8 and TRBJ2-6; 10 nucleotides align to TRBD1. Germline trimming cut 2 bases from V and 2 bases from J; bases unmatched to any gene: 6. The length of the CDR3 is 18 residues. Germline loops: CDR1 SGHVS, CDR2 FQNEAQ. The CDR3 here is CASSLSYDRGPGANVLTF. CDR3 nucleotides: TGTGCCAGCAGCTTATCTTACGACAGGGGGCCTGGGGCCAACGTCCTGACTTTC.

The chain joins TRBV18 to TRBJ1-1; D may be TRBD1 (6 bases). Trimming removed 0 bases at V and 1 base at J, with 6 bases between. Germline V gives CDR1 KGHSH, CDR2 LQKENI. The CDR3 runs 14 residues. CDR3 residues: CASSPPTGNTEAFF. DNA of the CDR3: TGTGCCAGCTCACCACCGACAGGGAACACTGAAGCTTTCTTT.

J is TRBJ2-1 and V is TRBV11-2, with 11 bases aligning to TRBD2. Germline trimming cut 3 bases from V and 10 bases from J; bases unmatched to any gene: 2. CDR3 length equals 13 residues. Germline lookup yields CDR1 SGHAT and CDR2 FQNNGV. The CDR3 loop is CASSLGLAEEQFF. The CDR3 DNA is TGTGCCAGCAGCTTGGGACTAGCGGAGGAGCAGTTCTTC.

The chain links TRBV5-4 to TRBJ1-3; 7 bases line up with TRBD1. V lost 4 bases to trimming and J lost 7 bases; unmatched junction nucleotides: 11. In germline, CDR1 is SGHNT, CDR2 YYREEE (reference sequence). The CDR3 consists of 15 residues. DNA for the CDR3: TGTGCCAGCAGCCCGGACAGGCGGGGTTGGAACACCATATATTTT. This translates into CASSPDRRGWNTIYF.

The chain has TRBV2 and TRBJ1-5, with D hard to call. V was clipped by 3 bases and J by 2 bases, with 11 bases between them. Germline CDR1 is SNHLY and CDR2 is FYNNEI. The CDR3 covers 15 residues. The CDR3 DNA sequence: TGTGCCAGCAGTGACCGGGGAGGTGGCAATCAGCCCCAGCATTTT. Protein product: CASSDRGGGNQPQHF.

The chain uses TRBV2 and TRBJ2-7; 10 nucleotides line up with TRBD1. Germline lookup yields CDR1 SNHLY and CDR2 FYNNEI. This CDR3 spans 14 amino acids. The ends lost 5 bases at V and 3 bases at J; junction bases unmatched: 4. CDR3 sequence: CASSRDRGGYEQYF. Here the CDR3 DNA reads TGTGCCAGCAGTCGGGACAGGGGAGGCTACGAGCAGTACTTC.

This sequence joins TRBV2 and TRBJ1-1; D is unresolved. The CDR3 contains 13 residues. Germline V gene sequence: CDR1 SNHLY, CDR2 FYNNEI. The V end was cut by 6 bases, the J end by 1 base, with 9 bases between. The CDR3 region is CASSITENTEAFF. CDR3 coding DNA: TGTGCCAGCAGCATCACAGAGAACACTGAAGCTTTCTTT.

This chain uses TRBV7-2 with TRBJ1-2; a possible D gene is TRBD1 (6 bases). The CDR3 is 17 residues long. The germline gives CDR1 SGHTA, CDR2 FQGNSA. The V and J ends lost 2 bases and 0 bases respectively, with 16 bases between them. CDR3 in DNA: TGTGCCAGCAGCTTAACGTCCGGGACATACTCTAACTATGGCTACACCTTC. Translated, it gives CASSLTSGTYSNYGYTF.

The sample holds a few counts of this clone. The chain recombines TRBV4-1 with TRBJ1-4; no clear D gene. V was cut by 6 bases and J by 0 bases, with 11 bases left in between. From germline, CDR1 is MGHRA and CDR2 YSYEKL. This CDR3 has 15 residues. The CDR3 DNA follows: TGCGCCAGCAGTCATACTCCTACAACTAATGAAAAACTGTTTTTT. Protein sequence: CASSHTPTTNEKLFF.

Remarks on this clone: The same CDR3 can be traced to other DNA sequences in this sample. This sequence joins TRBV6-2 or TRBV6-3 and TRBJ1-5; 8 nucleotides match TRBD1. Trimming at V came to 5 bases and at J to 1 base, leaving 4 bases not matched to a gene. CDR3 size: 15 residues. Germline assignment: CDR1 MNHEY and CDR2 SVGEGT. CDR3 DNA sequence: TGTGCCAGCAGTCGGACAGGGTACAGCAATCAGCCCCAGCATTTT. Encoded protein: CASSRTGYSNQPQHF.

This chain links TRBV18 with TRBJ2-7, with 8 bases fitting TRBD1. Germline V lookup: CDR1 KGHSH, CDR2 LQKENI. The trim removed 3 bases at V and 4 bases at J, leaving 5 bases unmatched. The CDR3 has 14 residues. This CDR3 reads CASSPSQGAYEQYF. CDR3 nucleotide sequence: TGTGCCAGCTCACCTAGCCAGGGGGCATACGAGCAGTACTTC. Full variable domain (rest looked up from reference TRBV18 and TRBJ2-7): NAGVMQNPRHLVRRRGQEARLRCSPMKGHSHVYWYRQLPEEGLKFMVYLQKENIIDESGMPKERFSAEFPKEGPSILRIQQVVRGDSAAYFCASSPSQGAYEQYFGPGTRLTVT.